This T cell receptor beta chain is drawn from a study of Graves' ophthalmopathy and Graves' hyperthyroidism. Losses at the gene ends were 3 bases for V and 5 bases for J; bases not matched to a gene: 7. Germline CDR1 reads DFQATT; CDR2 reads SNEGSKA (reference sequence). There are 14 residues in the CDR3. Amplified material comprised TCR beta CDR3 regions derived from RNA transcripts. Second-round multiplex PCR came after first-round RT-PCR with HTBI primers. TCRdb fed the multiplex PCR reads into MiXCR, producing one record per CDR3 protein. The table shows tens of thousands of distinct CDR3 sequences, with over 40% occurring only once. In its sample, this clonotype was seen many times.

Material: peripheral blood. The TCR comes from an adult man with Graves' ophthalmopathy. The V gene is TRBV20-1, the J gene TRBJ2-1; TRBD1 aligns across 7 bases. The CDR3 here is CSARNRGRNNEQFF. CDR3 sequence (DNA): TGCAGTGCTAGGAACAGGGGCCGAAACAATGAGCAGTTCTTC.